This T cell receptor (beta chain) was identified in a study of blood T cells in healthy people across ages. Study-level findings and limits: Donor CMV status was unknown, possibly confounding expanded clonotype changes.

There were at least 6 micrograms of total RNA extracted from every sample. A word on this clonotype: The antigen remains undetermined.

V was clipped by 1 base and J by 1 base, with 22 bases between them. Per the germline V gene, CDR1 is DFQATT and CDR2 is SNEGSKA (reference sequence). The CDR3 contains 18 residues. A J-beta primer mix and a sample-barcoded 5' primer were used in a second PCR of about 6 to 12 cycles. Through a template-switch adaptor with 12 random nucleotides, each cDNA molecule received a tag. Researchers report that each sample yielded at least 2.5 million CDR3-containing paired-end reads. TCRdb ran MiXCR on the 5' RACE reads and lists one entry per CDR3 protein. Of 1.5 million to 1.9 million distinct CDR3 sequences detected, approximately 42% appear once; the ten largest clones hold around 4%.

The material sequenced was blood. This TCR derives from a woman aged 18-30 years in good health. The V call is TRBV20-1, the J call TRBJ2-5; TRBD1 is a possible D gene (6 bases). The CDR3 DNA sequence: TGCAGTGCTAGAGGTCTCGGTTCAGGGGTACTATTCCAAGAGACCCAGTACTTC. Its protein product is CSARGLGSGVLFQETQYF.